This entry lists 2 T cell receptor beta chains sequenced from one sample in a study of lymphopenia after photon versus proton radiotherapy. Repertoires were generated with immunoSEQ multiplex PCR, while TCRdb's copy carries only in-frame clones and drops some. This sample has over 25,000 clones, with almost 90% found just once. Sequencing was performed on peripheral blood, taken from a patient treated with photon-based radiotherapy. Source of these receptors: a woman aged 45-65 years with pancreatic cancer.

The CDR3 is CASSLGLTKNEKLFF. The CDR3 region has the DNA TGTGCCAGCAGCTTAGGGTTGACGAAAAATGAAAAACTGTTTTTT. This sequence joins TRBV7-8 and TRBJ1-4, with D unresolved. The CDR3 has 15 residues. V lost 1 base and J 5 bases, leaving 11 bases between the germline ends. Per germline, CDR1 SGHVS and CDR2 FQNEAQ.

J is TRBJ2-5 and V is TRBV5-4, with D tentatively TRBD1 (5 bases). The CDR3 runs 13 residues. Germline lookup yields CDR1 SGHNT and CDR2 YYREEE (reference sequence). Trimming stripped 0 bases from V and 2 bases from J, with 5 bases between. In nucleotides, the CDR3 is TGTGCCAGCAGCTTGGGACAGCAAGAGACCCAGTACTTC. This codes for CASSLGQQETQYF.